This T cell receptor (beta chain) comes out of a study of blood T cell repertoires in COVID-19. With 1 base clipped from V and 5 bases from J, the junction kept 14 bases outside the gene matches. Germline-derived CDR1 and CDR2 are SGHVS and FQNEAQ. The CDR3 has 17 residues. Profiling relied on immunoSEQ multiplex PCR, and the TCRdb table lists in-frame clones only, not all of them. The table records 150,000 or so clones, approximately 84% of them present only once. Sequencing was performed on peripheral blood. The receptor was isolated from a woman aged 60-75 years with acute or convalescent COVID-19. J is TRBJ2-7 and V is TRBV7-8; 7 nucleotides match TRBD2. The CDR3 here is CASSLVRTASGNHEQYF. CDR3 DNA sequence: TGTGCCAGCAGCTTAGTACGGACGGCTAGCGGCAACCACGAGCAGTACTTC.